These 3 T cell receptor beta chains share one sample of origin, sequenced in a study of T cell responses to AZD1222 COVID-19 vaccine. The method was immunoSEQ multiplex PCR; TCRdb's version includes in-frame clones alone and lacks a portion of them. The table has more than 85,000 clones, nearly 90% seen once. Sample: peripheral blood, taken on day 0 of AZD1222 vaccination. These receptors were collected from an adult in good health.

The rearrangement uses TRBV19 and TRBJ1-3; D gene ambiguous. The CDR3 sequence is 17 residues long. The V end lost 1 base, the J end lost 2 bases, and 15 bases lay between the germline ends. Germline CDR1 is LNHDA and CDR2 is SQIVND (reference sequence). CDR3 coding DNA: TGTGCCAGTAGTATAGGACGTGCCGCGCCCCCTGGAAACACCATATATTTT. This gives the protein CASSIGRAAPPGNTIYF.

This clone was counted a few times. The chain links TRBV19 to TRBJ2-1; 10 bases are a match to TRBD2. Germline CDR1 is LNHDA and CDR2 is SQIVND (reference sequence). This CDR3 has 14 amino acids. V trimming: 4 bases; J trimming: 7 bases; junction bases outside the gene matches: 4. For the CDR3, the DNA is TGTGCCAGTAGTACCCCGGGACTAGCGAATGAGCAGTTCTTC. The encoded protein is CASSTPGLANEQFF.

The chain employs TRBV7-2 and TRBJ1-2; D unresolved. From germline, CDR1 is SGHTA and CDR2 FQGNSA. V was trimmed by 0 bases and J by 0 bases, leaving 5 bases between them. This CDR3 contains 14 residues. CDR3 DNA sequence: TGTGCCAGCAGCTTAGCGACCTCTAACTATGGCTACACCTTC. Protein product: CASSLATSNYGYTF.